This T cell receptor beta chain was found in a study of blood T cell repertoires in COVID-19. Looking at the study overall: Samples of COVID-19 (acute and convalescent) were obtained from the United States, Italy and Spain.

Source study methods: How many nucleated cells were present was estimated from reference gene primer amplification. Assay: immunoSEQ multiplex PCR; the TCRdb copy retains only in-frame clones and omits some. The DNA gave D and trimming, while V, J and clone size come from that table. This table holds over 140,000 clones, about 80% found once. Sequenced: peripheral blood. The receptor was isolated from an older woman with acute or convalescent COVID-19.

DNA for the CDR3: TGTGCCATCAGTGGGACTAGCCCTGGGGAGCAGTACTTC. It codes for CAISGTSPGEQYF. The chain is built from TRBV10-3 and TRBJ2-7, with 8 bases identical to TRBD2. This CDR3 is built from 13 residues. From germline, CDR1 is ENHRY and CDR2 SYGVKD. Unmatched junction bases numbered 6, after V lost 4 bases and J lost 7 bases.